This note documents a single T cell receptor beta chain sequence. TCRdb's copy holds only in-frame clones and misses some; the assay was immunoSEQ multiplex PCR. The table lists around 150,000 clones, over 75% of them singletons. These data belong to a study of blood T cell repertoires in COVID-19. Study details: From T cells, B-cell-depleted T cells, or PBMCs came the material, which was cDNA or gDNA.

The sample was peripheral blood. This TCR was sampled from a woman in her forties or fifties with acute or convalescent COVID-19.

DNA for the CDR3: TGTGCCAGCAGCTTGGAACCAGGCGTTGAAGCTTTCTTT. Translating it yields CASSLEPGVEAFF. The chain recombines TRBV5-6 with TRBJ1-1, with D uncertain. V lost 0 bases, J lost 7 bases, and 10 bases lay in between. The CDR3 has 13 residues. Per germline, CDR1 SGHDT and CDR2 YYEEEE.